The 7 T cell receptor beta chains below come from one sample, sequenced in a study of cytomegalovirus exposure and HLA in healthy donors. 60 Vbeta and 13 Jbeta primers were used in PCR. TCRdb keeps only in-frame clones here, not all; method: immunoSEQ multiplex PCR. Of more than 95,000 clones listed, under 90% are singletons. Material: PBMCs. The receptors come from a woman in her thirties or forties in good health and CMV-seropositive.

The gene calls are TRBV7-3 and TRBJ2-2; 7 bases are a match to TRBD2. Germline trimming cut 4 bases from V and 4 bases from J; bases unmatched to any gene: 6. The CDR3 covers 15 residues. Germline CDR1 reads SGHTA; CDR2 reads FQGTGA. CDR3 loop: CASSSASGATGELFF. The CDR3, as DNA: TGTGCCAGCAGCTCAGCTAGCGGAGCCACCGGGGAGCTGTTTTTT. Variable domain in full (rest from reference TRBV7-3 and TRBJ2-2): GAGVSQTPSNKVTEKGKYVELRCDPISGHTALYWYRQSLGQGPEFLIYFQGTGAADDSGLPNDRFFAVRPEGSVSTLKIQRTERGDSAVYLCASSSASGATGELFFGEGSRLTVL.

The chain recombines TRBV7-9 with TRBJ2-3; possible D gene TRBD1, 6 bases. This CDR3 contains 15 residues. Per germline, CDR1 SEHNR and CDR2 FQNEAQ (reference sequence). V was trimmed by 2 bases and J by 5 bases, leaving 14 bases between them. CDR3 sequence: CASSLIWGRGDTQYF. The CDR3 coding sequence is TGTGCCAGCAGCTTAATCTGGGGGCGCGGAGATACGCAGTATTTT.

The rearrangement uses TRBV28 and TRBJ1-4; 10 nucleotides align to TRBD1. J gave up 2 bases and V 4 bases, and 7 bases lay outside the gene matches. The CDR3 totals 17 residues. CDR1 and CDR2 (germline): MDHEN, SYDVKM. The CDR3 region is CASSSGQGGRTNEKLFF. CDR3 nucleotides: TGTGCCAGCAGTTCCGGACAGGGGGGACGCACTAATGAAAAACTGTTTTTT.

The chain links TRBV4-1 to TRBJ1-5; TRBD1 agrees at 9 bases. V trimming: 0 bases; J trimming: 8 bases; junction bases outside the gene matches: 8. Per germline, CDR1 MGHRA and CDR2 YSYEKL. The CDR3 has 16 amino acids. The CDR3 DNA sequence: TGCGCCAGCAGCCAAGACCGGGGGACAGGGCGGGAGCCCCAGCATTTT. Encoded protein: CASSQDRGTGREPQHF.

The table lists this clone with a count of one. The chain links TRBV5-1 to TRBJ2-7; 10 positions match TRBD2. The ends lost 5 bases at V and 6 bases at J; junction bases unmatched: 2. CDR1 is SGHRS and CDR2 is YFSETQ in the germline V gene. This CDR3 is 12 amino acids long. The CDR3 sequence is CASSVAGGEQYF. The DNA of the CDR3 is TGCGCCAGCAGTGTAGCGGGAGGCGAGCAGTACTTC.

With respect to this clone: Other DNA variants within this sample encode the same CDR3. The chain links TRBV19 to TRBJ2-5; D may be TRBD2 (6 bases). Trimming shortened V by 3 bases and J by 5 bases, and 10 bases separated the two germline ends. In germline, CDR1 is LNHDA, CDR2 SQIVND (reference sequence). The CDR3 has 13 residues. CDR3 residues: CASSIAGGETQYF. CDR3 DNA: TGTGCCAGTAGTATCGCTGGAGGGGAGACCCAGTACTTC.

The chain employs TRBV27 and TRBJ2-1; 9 positions agree with TRBD1. Trimming at V came to 2 bases and at J to 9 bases, leaving 8 bases not matched to a gene. This CDR3 comprises 15 residues. CDR1 is MNHEY and CDR2 is SMNVEV in the germline V gene (reference sequence). The DNA for the CDR3 is TGTGCCAGCAGTTTAGGCACAGGGGGCGAGGCTGAGCAGTTCTTC. Translated, it gives CASSLGTGGEAEQFF.